This passage covers 13 T cell receptor beta chains from one sample sequenced in a study of PD-1 blockade in classical Hodgkin lymphoma. Sequenced by immunoSEQ multiplex PCR; TCRdb stores in-frame clones only, minus some. This table has around 18,000 clones, 65% to 80% appearing once. This sample's time point: cycle 4 day 1 (C4D1), after 5 to 7 weeks of nivolumab. Autologous stem cell transplantation was followed by relapse in every patient, and brentuximab vedotin exposure varied. Out of thawed PBMCs, magnetic negative selection purified CD4+ T cells. The starting material was CD4+ T cells from blood, obtained before the fourth cycle of nivolumab. The source of these receptors is a human donor with classical Hodgkin lymphoma.

The chain employs TRBV2 and TRBJ1-1; 7 nucleotides match TRBD1. Germline CDR1 SNHLY, CDR2 FYNNEI. The CDR3 runs 13 residues. J gave up 5 bases and V 8 bases, and 8 bases lay outside the gene matches. The DNA of the CDR3 is TGTGCCAGCTCGGGTGCAGGGGGGACTGAAGCTTTCTTT. Translating gives CASSGAGGTEAFF.

The rearrangement links TRBV5-1 to TRBJ1-2; D not certain. The CDR3 is 14 residues long. V was pared by 1 base and J by 4 bases, with 11 bases between. CDR1 SGHRS and CDR2 YFSETQ come from the germline V gene. The CDR3 bases are TGCGCCAGCAGCTTGTCGTCGGTCAGCTATGGCTACACCTTC. As protein: CASSLSSVSYGYTF.

The chain recombines TRBV28 with TRBJ2-2; D assignment may be TRBD1 or TRBD2 (6 bases each). V was pared by 5 bases and J by 6 bases, with 25 bases between. The CDR3 spans 18 residues. CDR1 and CDR2 (germline): MDHEN, SYDVKM. This CDR3 is CASSPPLGGGGSPGELFF. The CDR3, as DNA: TGTGCCAGCAGTCCCCCTTTAGGTGGAGGGGGGAGTCCCGGGGAGCTGTTTTTT.

This chain joins TRBV7-3 and TRBJ1-2; D is uncertain. With 5 bases removed from V and 4 bases from J, the gap between germline ends came to 17 bases. Germline V CDR1 and CDR2: SGHTA, FQGTGA. The CDR3 is made up of 15 amino acids. CDR3 bases: TGTGCCAGCAGCCCCGAGAGGACTCTGACCTATGGCTACACCTTC. This codes for CASSPERTLTYGYTF.

CDR3 nucleotide sequence: TGTGCCAGTACCCTAGACGCCGGGTATGACAATCAGCCCCAGCATTTT. Encoded protein: CASTLDAGYDNQPQHF. V and J are TRBV19 and TRBJ1-5; D is unclear. CDR3 size: 16 residues. The ends were cut back, 7 bases at V and 3 bases at J, with 19 bases in the middle. Germline CDR1 is LNHDA and CDR2 is SQIVND (reference sequence).

The genes are TRBV18 and TRBJ2-7; 10 bases are a match to TRBD1. Trimming cost V 3 bases and J 5 bases; bases outside gene matches: 16. Germline values: CDR1 KGHSH, CDR2 LQKENI. The CDR3 extends over 18 amino acids. CDR3 loop: CASSPPGQGFSSPHEQYF. In DNA, the CDR3 is TGTGCCAGCTCACCTCCGGGACAGGGGTTCTCTTCTCCTCACGAGCAGTACTTC.

CDR3 amino acids: CASSLARESYGYTF. DNA of the CDR3: TGTGCCAGCAGCTTAGCCAGGGAAAGCTATGGCTACACCTTC. The V and J genes are TRBV7-9 and TRBJ1-2, with a possible D match to TRBD1 (5 bases). This CDR3 spans 14 amino acids. Trimming cost V 0 bases and J 4 bases, with 9 bases left between them. Germline V gives CDR1 SEHNR, CDR2 FQNEAQ (reference sequence).

In its sample, this clone was seen a few times. The V gene is TRBV27, the J gene TRBJ1-6; the match to TRBD1 covers 9 bases. This CDR3 is 15 amino acids long. With V trimmed by 7 bases and J by 4 bases, 5 bases remained unmatched. Germline V lookup: CDR1 MNHEY, CDR2 SMNVEV (reference sequence). The CDR3 loop reads CASNRGQGYNSPLHF. Here the CDR3 DNA reads TGTGCCAGCAACAGGGGGCAGGGGTATAATTCACCCCTCCACTTT.

The chain combines TRBV7-2 with TRBJ2-7; D uncertain. V lost 3 bases to trimming and J lost 2 bases, with 11 bases between them. The germline CDR1 and CDR2 sequences are SGHTA and FQGNSA. CDR3 length: 14 residues. CDR3 residues: CASSFAGATYEQYF. Written as DNA, the CDR3 is TGTGCCAGCAGCTTCGCCGGCGCCACCTACGAGCAGTACTTC.

The count of this clone is one. The chain couples TRBV7-6 to TRBJ2-7, with D perhaps being TRBD1 or TRBD2 (5 bases each). CDR3 length: 18 amino acids. Germline V gene data show CDR1 as SGHVS and CDR2 as FNYEAQ. V was pared by 3 bases and J by 8 bases, with 29 bases between. CDR3 nucleotide sequence: TGTGCCAGCAGCTTTTCAATCCGGACTGACAGAAAATACTCACAGCAGTACTTC. Translation gives CASSFSIRTDRKYSQQYF.

The V and J genes are TRBV7-2 and TRBJ2-1; TRBD2 might be the D (6 bases). The V gene lost 1 base and the J gene lost 4 bases, with 17 bases spanning the gap. The CDR3 runs to 17 residues. Germline V gene sequence: CDR1 SGHTA, CDR2 FQGNSA. CDR3 sequence reads: CASSLDRAPGVYNEQFF. CDR3 nucleotide sequence: TGTGCCAGCAGCTTAGATAGGGCCCCGGGGGTATACAATGAGCAGTTCTTC.

The chain combines TRBV5-6 with TRBJ1-4, with TRBD1 as a possible D gene (6 bases). The CDR3 spans 15 residues. Trimming took 1 base from V and 7 from J, leaving 14 bases between them. From germline, CDR1 is SGHDT and CDR2 YYEEEE. The CDR3 region has the DNA TGTGCCAGCAGCTTGATCGGGACACCAGGTGAAAAACTGTTTTTT. It specifies CASSLIGTPGEKLFF.

The chain has TRBV10-3 and TRBJ2-2; 7 positions agree with TRBD2. CDR3 length: 13 residues. CDR1 is ENHRY and CDR2 is SYGVKD in the germline V gene. V dropped 6 bases and J dropped 2; count of bases not matched to a gene: 0. CDR3 coding DNA: TGTGCCATCAGGGGACTAAACACCGGGGAGCTGTTTTTT. Residues: CAIRGLNTGELFF.